The 19 T cell receptor beta chains in this list originate from one sample, sequenced in a study of control samples from healthy donors and cancer patients. Profiled with immunoSEQ multiplex PCR; TCRdb holds only in-frame clones, not every one. The profile shows some 130,000 clones, approximately 90% of them singletons. Sequencing was done on a sample of blood. The receptors come from a man between 18 and 35 years old in good health.

The chain joins TRBV24-1 to TRBJ2-5; a weak D match, TRBD1 (6 bases). Germline lookup yields CDR1 KGHDR and CDR2 SFDVKD. The CDR3 runs to 15 residues. Deletions cut 3 bases from V and 5 bases from J, with 15 bases between. The CDR3 reads CATSDQTGDLETQYF. In DNA, the CDR3 is TGTGCCACCAGTGATCAGACAGGTGACTTGGAGACCCAGTACTTC.

The table lists this clone with a count of one. The chain combines TRBV13 with TRBJ1-6; D call uncertain. The CDR3 consists of 15 residues. The V gene's germline CDR1 is PRHDT and CDR2 FYEKMQ (reference sequence). V lost 5 bases and J 2 bases, leaving 10 bases between the germline ends. The CDR3 coding sequence is TGTGCCAGCAGCGCAGGAGGGACCTATAATTCACCCCTCCACTTT. Its protein is CASSAGGTYNSPLHF.

This chain links TRBV12-3 or TRBV12-4 with TRBJ1-1; D possibly corresponds to TRBD1 (5 bases). This CDR3 has 13 amino acids. Trimming removed 3 bases from V and 11 bases from J, with 16 bases in between. CDR3 sequence (DNA): TGTGCCAGCAGTTTGCGGGGCCCTCTAGATGCTTTCTTT. Protein product: CASSLRGPLDAFF.

The chain couples TRBV7-9 to TRBJ2-3; the D gene is possibly TRBD1 (5 bases). Trimming cost V 2 bases and J 2 bases, with 8 bases left between them. The CDR3 is made up of 14 amino acids. Germline CDR1 and CDR2: SEHNR and FQNEAQ (reference sequence). CDR3 sequence (DNA): TGTGCCAGCAGCTTACAGACAGTCACAGATACGCAGTATTTT. Translating gives CASSLQTVTDTQYF.

This clone appeared a single time. This chain uses TRBV30 with TRBJ1-5; D remains unclear. The CDR3 loop spans 16 amino acids. Trimming cost V 4 bases and J 2 bases, with 18 bases left between them. CDR1 is GTSNPN, CDR2 SVGIG, per germline (reference sequence). CDR3 nucleotide sequence: TGTGCCTGGAATAAAGTCGGGTTCGGAGGCAATCAGCCCCAGCATTTT. Its translation is CAWNKVGFGGNQPQHF.

J is TRBJ2-3 and V is TRBV11-3, with D possibly TRBD2 on 6 matching bases. The CDR3 sequence is 15 residues long. Looked up from germline, CDR1 is SGHNT and CDR2 is YENEEA. Trimming pared 5 bases from V and 2 bases from J, leaving 14 bases between. CDR3 DNA sequence: TGTGCCAGCAGCCGCGGGGACTCACCCACAGATACGCAGTATTTT. Translated, it gives CASSRGDSPTDTQYF.

The rearrangement joins TRBV6-6 to TRBJ2-3; D is tentatively TRBD1 or TRBD2 (5 bases each). Trimming took 6 bases from V and 6 from J, leaving 19 bases between them. CDR3 size: 15 residues. CDR1 is MNHNY and CDR2 is SVGAGI in the germline V gene (reference sequence). In nucleotides, the CDR3 is TGTGCCAGCAGGTCGGGACCACTGACGGGGGATACGCAGTATTTT. Translating it yields CASRSGPLTGDTQYF.

V usage is TRBV6-1 and J usage is TRBJ1-4; the D gene is possibly TRBD1 (6 bases). The V end lost 2 bases, the J end lost 0 bases, and 16 bases lay between the germline ends. The CDR3 has 18 amino acids. Germline CDR1 MNHNS, CDR2 SASEGT. CDR3 in DNA: TGTGCCAGCAGTGAATATCCACAGGGAATTGCAACTAATGAAAAACTGTTTTTT. The encoded protein is CASSEYPQGIATNEKLFF.

V gene TRBV5-4 combines with J gene TRBJ1-6; 8 bases align to TRBD1. Germline loops: CDR1 SGHNT, CDR2 YYREEE (reference sequence). The CDR3 loop spans 14 amino acids. Trimming took 4 bases from V and 8 from J; bases not matched to a gene: 5. In nucleotides, the CDR3 is TGTGCCAGCAGCGAGACAGGGGTGGATTCACCCCTCCACTTT. Protein: CASSETGVDSPLHF.

The V gene is TRBV2, the J gene TRBJ2-3; D uncertain. In germline, CDR1 is SNHLY, CDR2 FYNNEI. This CDR3 is built from 10 residues. Trimming took off 7 bases at V and 5 bases at J, with 4 bases between the two ends. CDR3 nucleotide sequence: TGTGCCAGCATGAAAGATACGCAGTATTTT. It translates to CASMKDTQYF.

The chain couples TRBV3-1 (or the pseudogene TRBV3-2) to TRBJ1-6; possibly TRBD1 for D (6 bases). The CDR3 spans 16 residues. Germline CDR1 is LGHDT and CDR2 is YNNKEL (reference sequence). Trimming removed 3 bases at V and 3 bases at J, with 12 bases between. CDR3 coding DNA: TGTGCCAGCAGCCAGGGGGCTACGATCTATAATTCACCCCTCCACTTT. This encodes CASSQGATIYNSPLHF.

The J gene is TRBJ2-2, the V gene TRBV18; 8 bases match TRBD1. The CDR3 loop spans 15 amino acids. The germline gives CDR1 KGHSH, CDR2 LQKENI. J gave up 1 base and V 3 bases, and 1 base lay outside the gene matches. CDR3 loop: CASSPGTGNTGELFF. CDR3 in DNA: TGTGCCAGCTCACCCGGGACAGGGAACACCGGGGAGCTGTTTTTT.

This chain links TRBV27 with TRBJ1-2; D call uncertain. The germline gives CDR1 MNHEY, CDR2 SMNVEV (reference sequence). Trimming left V 5 bases short and J 6 bases short, with 10 bases between. The length of the CDR3 is 12 residues. CDR3 region: CASSLGGNGYTF. CDR3 nucleotides: TGTGCCAGCAGTCTCGGAGGGAATGGCTACACCTTC.

The chain links TRBV5-6 to TRBJ2-3; 9 nucleotides line up with TRBD1. The CDR3 covers 14 residues. Germline CDR1 and CDR2: SGHDT and YYEEEE. V lost 4 bases and J lost 8; bases outside the gene matches: 8. The CDR3 here is CASSGTGLGGTQYF. DNA for the CDR3: TGTGCCAGCAGCGGGACAGGGCTTGGGGGTACGCAGTATTTT.

The chain combines TRBV6-5 with TRBJ2-7; D unresolved. V was cut by 8 bases and J by 1 base, with 3 bases left in between. This CDR3 comprises 10 residues. Germline V CDR1 and CDR2: MNHEY, SVGAGI. CDR3 amino acids: CASGSYEQYF. The CDR3 nucleotides are TGTGCCAGCGGTTCCTACGAGCAGTACTTC.

CDR3 amino acids: CASTPDRTTGNTIYF. In DNA, the CDR3 is TGTGCCAGCACCCCGGACCGTACGACTGGAAACACCATATATTTT. V and J are TRBV2 and TRBJ1-3; D not certain. Trimming stripped 7 bases from V and 2 bases from J, with 15 bases between. The germline V gene encodes CDR1 SNHLY and CDR2 FYNNEI. The CDR3 totals 15 residues.

V is TRBV18 and J is TRBJ2-7; 7 nucleotides agree with TRBD1. CDR1 KGHSH and CDR2 LQKENI come from the germline V gene. The junction had 5 bases not matched to a gene; V was cut back by 3 bases and J by 3 bases. The CDR3 consists of 14 residues. CDR3 in amino acids: CASSPGTELYEQYF. CDR3 coding DNA: TGTGCCAGCTCACCCGGGACAGAACTCTACGAGCAGTACTTC. The variable domain in full, completed from reference TRBV18 and TRBJ2-7, reads NAGVMQNPRHLVRRRGQEARLRCSPMKGHSHVYWYRQLPEEGLKFMVYLQKENIIDESGMPKERFSAEFPKEGPSILRIQQVVRGDSAAYFCASSPGTELYEQYFGPGTRLTVT.

This sequence joins TRBV7-9 and TRBJ2-3; TRBD1 agrees at 8 bases. V lost 1 base and J lost 4; bases outside the gene matches: 7. The CDR3 loop spans 16 amino acids. Per germline, CDR1 SEHNR and CDR2 FQNEAQ (reference sequence). DNA of the CDR3: TGTGCCAGCAGCTTAGATGGCGCAGGGGGCGCAGATACGCAGTATTTT. Amino acids: CASSLDGAGGADTQYF.

This sequence joins TRBV2 and TRBJ1-6, with TRBD1 identical over 7 bases. V lost 3 bases and J lost 5; bases outside the gene matches: 4. CDR1 is SNHLY and CDR2 is FYNNEI in the germline V gene. The CDR3 loop spans 15 amino acids. The CDR3 region has the DNA TGTGCCAGCAGTGATCTGGGACAGAATAATTCACCCCTCCACTTT. Translating it yields CASSDLGQNNSPLHF.